This record concerns one T cell receptor (beta chain) sequence. The antigen it recognizes is unknown. No base quality information exists; no much larger clone differs at one position. The sample is drawn from a study of T cell changes during pregnancy in multiple sclerosis (dated 2019 in TCRdb). Context from the whole study: The study looked at changes in the T cell repertoire across pregnancy in women with multiple sclerosis.

The library relied on the immunoSEQ multiplex PCR assay. TCRdb re-hosts the immuneACCESS table, in-frame sequences only. Its copies lack some clones; in the studies checked, an unresolved V gene accounts for under half of them, and the cause for the rest is not known. This sample holds 30,000 or so clones; 90% to 95% were observed only once. Together, the top ten hold roughly 6.2% of the sample. The clonotype comes from a female donor with multiple sclerosis, enrolled in a pregnancy study. The sequenced sample was CD8+ T cells from peripheral blood mononuclear cells, obtained before pregnancy.

In nucleotides, the sequence is TGTGCCAGCAGTGACACTAGCGGCGCCTTCGAGCAGTACTTC. This encodes CASSDTSGAFEQYF. The rearranged segments are TRBV28 and TRBJ2-7; TRBD2 fits 8 bases in the junction. After removal of 5 bases from V and 6 bases from J, the junction retains 9 bases not matched to a gene. Taken from cysteine to phenylalanine, the CDR3 has 14 residues. Only the CDR3 part of the read is kept: 42 bases, read in frame from the first base. Looking up the germline V gene yields CDR1 MDHEN and CDR2 SYDVKM.